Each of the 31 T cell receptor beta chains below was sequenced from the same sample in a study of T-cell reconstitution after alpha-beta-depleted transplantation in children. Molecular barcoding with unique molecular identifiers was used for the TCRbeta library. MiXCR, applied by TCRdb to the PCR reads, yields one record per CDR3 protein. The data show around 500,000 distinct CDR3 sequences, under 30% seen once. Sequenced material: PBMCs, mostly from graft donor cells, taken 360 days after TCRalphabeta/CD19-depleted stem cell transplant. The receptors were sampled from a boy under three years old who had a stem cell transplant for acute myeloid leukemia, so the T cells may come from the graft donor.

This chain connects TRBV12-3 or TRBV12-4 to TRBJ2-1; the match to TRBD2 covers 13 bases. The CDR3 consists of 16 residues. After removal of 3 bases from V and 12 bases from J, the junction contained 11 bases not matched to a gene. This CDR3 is CASSFWSTSGGAAQFF. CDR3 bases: TGTGCCAGCAGTTTTTGGTCCACTAGCGGGGGGGCCGCGCAGTTCTTC.

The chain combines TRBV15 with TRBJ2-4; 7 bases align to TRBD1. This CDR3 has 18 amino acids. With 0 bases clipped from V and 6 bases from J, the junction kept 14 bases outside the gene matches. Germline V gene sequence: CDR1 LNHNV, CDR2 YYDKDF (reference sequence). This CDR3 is CATSRDSGDRVFVNIQYF. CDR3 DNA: TGTGCCACCAGCAGAGACTCAGGCGACAGGGTGTTTGTAAACATTCAGTACTTC. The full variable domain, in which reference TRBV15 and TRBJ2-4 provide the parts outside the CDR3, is DAMVIQNPRYQVTQFGKPVTLSCSQTLNHNVMYWYQQKSSQAPKLLFHYYDKDFNNEADTPDNFQSRRPNTSFCFLDIRSPGLGDTAMYLCATSRDSGDRVFVNIQYFGAGTRLSVL.

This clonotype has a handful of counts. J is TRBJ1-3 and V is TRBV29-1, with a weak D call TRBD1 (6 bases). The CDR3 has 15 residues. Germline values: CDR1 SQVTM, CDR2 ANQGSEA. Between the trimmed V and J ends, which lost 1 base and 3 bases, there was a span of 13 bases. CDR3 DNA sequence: TGCAGCGTTGAAGGCAGGGGCGGTAATGGAAACACCATATATTTT. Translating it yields CSVEGRGGNGNTIYF.

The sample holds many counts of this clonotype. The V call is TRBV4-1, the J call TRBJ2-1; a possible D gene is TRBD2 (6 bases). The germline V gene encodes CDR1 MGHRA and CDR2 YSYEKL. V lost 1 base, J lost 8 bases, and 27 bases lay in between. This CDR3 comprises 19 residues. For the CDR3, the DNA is TGCGCCAGCAGCCAAGGGGTGCCCCCCGTCGGGGGAACCTGGGATGAGCAGTTCTTC. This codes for CASSQGVPPVGGTWDEQFF.

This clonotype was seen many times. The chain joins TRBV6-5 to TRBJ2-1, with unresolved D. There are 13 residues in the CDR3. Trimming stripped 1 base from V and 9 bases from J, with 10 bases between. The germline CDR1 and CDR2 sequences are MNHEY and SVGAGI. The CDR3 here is CASSYYSSFEQFF. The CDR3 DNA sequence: TGTGCCAGCAGTTACTATTCTAGTTTTGAGCAGTTCTTC.

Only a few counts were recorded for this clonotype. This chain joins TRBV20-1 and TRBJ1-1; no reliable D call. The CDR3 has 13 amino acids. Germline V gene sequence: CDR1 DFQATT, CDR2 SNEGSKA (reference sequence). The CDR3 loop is CRTSDILNTEAFF. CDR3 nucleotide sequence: TGCAGAACATCTGACATCCTGAACACTGAAGCTTTCTTT.

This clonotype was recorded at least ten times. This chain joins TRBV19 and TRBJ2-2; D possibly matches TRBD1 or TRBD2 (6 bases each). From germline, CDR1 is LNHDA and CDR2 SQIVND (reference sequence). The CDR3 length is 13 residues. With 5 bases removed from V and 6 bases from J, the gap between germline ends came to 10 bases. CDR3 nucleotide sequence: TGTGCCAGTAGTTCCGGGGGCGCCGGGGAGCTGTTTTTT. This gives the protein CASSSGGAGELFF.

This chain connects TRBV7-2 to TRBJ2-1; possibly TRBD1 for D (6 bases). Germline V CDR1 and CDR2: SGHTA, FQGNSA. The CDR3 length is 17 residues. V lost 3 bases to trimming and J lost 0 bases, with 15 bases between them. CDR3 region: CASSLLTGYISYNEQFF. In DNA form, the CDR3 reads TGTGCCAGCAGCTTGCTGACAGGTTATATCTCCTACAATGAGCAGTTCTTC.

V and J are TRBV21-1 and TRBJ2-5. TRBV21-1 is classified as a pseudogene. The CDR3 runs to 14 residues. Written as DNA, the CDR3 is TGTGCCAGCAGCCCGCCTAAACCCCAAGAGACCCAGTACTTC. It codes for CASSPPKPQETQYF.

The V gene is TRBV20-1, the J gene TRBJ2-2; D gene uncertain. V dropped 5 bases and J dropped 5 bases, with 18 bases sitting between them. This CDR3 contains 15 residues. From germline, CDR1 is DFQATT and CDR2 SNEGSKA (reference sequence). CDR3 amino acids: CSAPDRLGRTGELFF. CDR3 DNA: TGCAGTGCTCCGGACCGGCTTGGTCGGACCGGGGAGCTGTTTTTT.

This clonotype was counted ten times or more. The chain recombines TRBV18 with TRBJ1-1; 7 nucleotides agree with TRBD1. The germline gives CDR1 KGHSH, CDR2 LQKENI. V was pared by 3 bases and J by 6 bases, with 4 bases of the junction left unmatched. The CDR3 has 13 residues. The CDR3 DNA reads TGTGCCAGCTCACCCGTCCAGGGGGCTGAAGCTTTCTTT. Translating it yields CASSPVQGAEAFF.

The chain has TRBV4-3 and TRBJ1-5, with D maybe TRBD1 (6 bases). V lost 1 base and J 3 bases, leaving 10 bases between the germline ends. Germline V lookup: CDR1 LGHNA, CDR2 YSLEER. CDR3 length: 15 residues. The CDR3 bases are TGCGCCAGCAGCCAAGGGACAGCTTACAATCAGCCCCAGCATTTT. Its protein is CASSQGTAYNQPQHF.

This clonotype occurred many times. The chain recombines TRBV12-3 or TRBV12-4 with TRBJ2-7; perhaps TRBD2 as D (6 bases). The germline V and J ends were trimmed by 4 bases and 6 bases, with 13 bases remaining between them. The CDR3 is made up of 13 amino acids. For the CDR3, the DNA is TGTGCCAGCAGTTGGGACTCCTCCGGCGAGCAGTACGTC. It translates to CASSWDSSGEQYV.

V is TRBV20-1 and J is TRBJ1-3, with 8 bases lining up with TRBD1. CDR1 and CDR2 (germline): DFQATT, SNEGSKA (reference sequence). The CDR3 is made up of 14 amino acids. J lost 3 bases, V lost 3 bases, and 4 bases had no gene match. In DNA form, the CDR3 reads TGCAGTGCTAGTGGCAGGGGGCTTGGAAACACCATATATTTT. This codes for CSASGRGLGNTIYF.

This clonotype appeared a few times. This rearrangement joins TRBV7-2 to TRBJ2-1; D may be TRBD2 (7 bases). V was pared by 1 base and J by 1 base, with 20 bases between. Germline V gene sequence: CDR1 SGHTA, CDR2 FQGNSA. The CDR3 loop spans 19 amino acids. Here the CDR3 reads CASSLGRQEGRGSYNEQFF. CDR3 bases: TGTGCCAGCAGCTTAGGGCGCCAGGAGGGGAGGGGGTCCTACAATGAGCAGTTCTTC. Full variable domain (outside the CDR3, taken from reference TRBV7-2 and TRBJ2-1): GAGVSQSPSNKVTEKGKDVELRCDPISGHTALYWYRQSLGQGLEFLIYFQGNSAPDKSGLPSDRFSAERTGGSVSTLTIQRTQQEDSAVYLCASSLGRQEGRGSYNEQFFGPGTRLTVL.

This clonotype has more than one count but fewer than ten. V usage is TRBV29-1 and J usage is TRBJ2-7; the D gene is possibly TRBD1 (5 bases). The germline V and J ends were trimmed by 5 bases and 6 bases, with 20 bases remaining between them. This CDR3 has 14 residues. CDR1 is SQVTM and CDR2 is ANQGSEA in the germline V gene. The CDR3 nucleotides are TGCAGCGTTTTCCGCCAGGGTTCGCTACGCGAGCAGTACTTC. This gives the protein CSVFRQGSLREQYF.

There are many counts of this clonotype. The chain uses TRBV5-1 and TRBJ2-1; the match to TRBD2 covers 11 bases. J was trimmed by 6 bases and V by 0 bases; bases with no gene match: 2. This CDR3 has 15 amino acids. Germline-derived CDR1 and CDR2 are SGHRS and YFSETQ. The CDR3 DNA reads TGCGCCAGCAGCTTGGTAGCGGGGGGGCCCAATGAGCAGTTCTTC. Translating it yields CASSLVAGGPNEQFF.

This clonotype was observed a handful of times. Here the CDR3 reads CASRVGGGEQYF. The CDR3 DNA sequence: TGTGCCAGCAGGGTGGGGGGTGGCGAGCAGTACTTC. The rearrangement uses TRBV6-1 and TRBJ2-7; perhaps TRBD2 as D (6 bases). V gave up 6 bases and J gave up 6 bases, with 12 bases separating them. This CDR3 contains 12 residues. The germline V gene has CDR1 MNHNS and CDR2 SASEGT.

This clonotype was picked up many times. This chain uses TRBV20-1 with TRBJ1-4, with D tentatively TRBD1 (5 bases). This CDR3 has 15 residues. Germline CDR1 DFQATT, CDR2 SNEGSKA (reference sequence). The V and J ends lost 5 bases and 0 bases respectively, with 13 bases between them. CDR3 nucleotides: TGCAGTGCTCCCCGGGGCTTTTCAACTAATGAAAAACTGTTTTTT. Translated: CSAPRGFSTNEKLFF.

CDR3 DNA: TGTGCCAGCAGTACCGGGGGCGGGGCCCTCTCTGGAAACACCATATATTTT. This sequence encodes CASSTGGGALSGNTIYF. The chain is built from TRBV12-3 or TRBV12-4 and TRBJ1-3, with D perhaps TRBD1 (6 bases). The CDR3 has 17 amino acids. The V end lost 5 bases, the J end lost 0 bases, and 17 bases lay between the germline ends.

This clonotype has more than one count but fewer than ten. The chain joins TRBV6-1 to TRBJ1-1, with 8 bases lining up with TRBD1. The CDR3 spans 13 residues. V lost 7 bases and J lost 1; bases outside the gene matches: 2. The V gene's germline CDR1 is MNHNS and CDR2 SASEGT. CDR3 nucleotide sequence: TGTGCCAGCACGACAGGGGCGAACACTGAAGCTTTCTTT. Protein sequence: CASTTGANTEAFF.

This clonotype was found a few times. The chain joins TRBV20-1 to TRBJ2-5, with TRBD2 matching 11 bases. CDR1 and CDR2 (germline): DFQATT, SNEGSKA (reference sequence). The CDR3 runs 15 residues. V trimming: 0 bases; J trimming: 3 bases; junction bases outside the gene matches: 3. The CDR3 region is CSAREASGGKETQYF. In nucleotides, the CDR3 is TGCAGTGCTAGAGAGGCTAGCGGGGGGAAAGAGACCCAGTACTTC.

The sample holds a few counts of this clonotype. The CDR3 sequence is CSAREGTGTPRGDTQYF. CDR3 DNA sequence: TGCAGTGCTAGAGAAGGGACAGGGACTCCAAGGGGAGATACGCAGTATTTT. The J gene is TRBJ2-3, the V gene TRBV20-1; 9 bases fit TRBD1. Germline loops: CDR1 DFQATT, CDR2 SNEGSKA (reference sequence). V shed 0 bases, J shed 5 bases, and the junction held 12 bases outside the gene matches. The CDR3 spans 17 residues.

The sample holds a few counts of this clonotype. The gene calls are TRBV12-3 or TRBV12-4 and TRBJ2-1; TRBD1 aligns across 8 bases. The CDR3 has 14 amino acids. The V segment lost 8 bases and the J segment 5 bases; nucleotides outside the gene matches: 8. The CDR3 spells CASADGTGDNEQFF. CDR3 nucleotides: TGTGCCAGCGCGGATGGGACAGGAGACAATGAGCAGTTCTTC.

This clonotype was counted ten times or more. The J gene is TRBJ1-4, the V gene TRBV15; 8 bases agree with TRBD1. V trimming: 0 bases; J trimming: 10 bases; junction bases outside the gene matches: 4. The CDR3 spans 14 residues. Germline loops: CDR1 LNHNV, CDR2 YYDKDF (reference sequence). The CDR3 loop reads CATSRDGTGGKLFF. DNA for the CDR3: TGTGCCACCAGCAGAGATGGGACAGGTGGAAAACTGTTTTTT.

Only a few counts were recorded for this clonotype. This CDR3 reads CASSLHVPGNEQFF. The CDR3 DNA is TGTGCCAGCAGTTTACATGTCCCCGGAAATGAGCAGTTCTTC. The rearrangement uses TRBV27 and TRBJ2-1, with D unclear. This CDR3 spans 14 amino acids. Trimming shortened V by 2 bases and J by 7 bases, and 12 bases separated the two germline ends. Germline values: CDR1 MNHEY, CDR2 SMNVEV (reference sequence).

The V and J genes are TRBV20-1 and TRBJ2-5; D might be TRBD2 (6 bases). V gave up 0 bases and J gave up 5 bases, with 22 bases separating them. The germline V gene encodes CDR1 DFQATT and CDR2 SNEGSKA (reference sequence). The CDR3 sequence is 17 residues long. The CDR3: CSARDFWGGESGETQYF. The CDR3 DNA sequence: TGCAGTGCTAGAGATTTCTGGGGAGGAGAGTCGGGGGAGACCCAGTACTTC.

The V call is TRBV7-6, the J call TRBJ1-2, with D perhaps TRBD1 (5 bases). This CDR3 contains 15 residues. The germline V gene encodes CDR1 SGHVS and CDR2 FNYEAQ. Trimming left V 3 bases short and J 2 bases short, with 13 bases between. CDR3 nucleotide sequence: TGTGCCAGCAGCTTCTCGTCGGGACGAAACTATGGCTACACCTTC. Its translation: CASSFSSGRNYGYTF.

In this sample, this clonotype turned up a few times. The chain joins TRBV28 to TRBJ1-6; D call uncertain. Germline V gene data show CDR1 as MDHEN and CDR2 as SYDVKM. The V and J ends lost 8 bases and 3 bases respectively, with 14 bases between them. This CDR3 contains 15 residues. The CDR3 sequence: CASQREGVYNSPLHF. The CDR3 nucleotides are TGTGCCAGCCAGAGGGAGGGAGTCTATAATTCACCCCTCCACTTT.

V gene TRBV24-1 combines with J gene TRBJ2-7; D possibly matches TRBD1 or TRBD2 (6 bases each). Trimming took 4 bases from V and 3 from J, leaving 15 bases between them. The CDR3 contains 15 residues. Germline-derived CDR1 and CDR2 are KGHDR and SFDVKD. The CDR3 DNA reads TGTGCCACCAGTGAGGAGAGGGGGGTAGTCTACGAGCAGTACTTC. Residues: CATSEERGVVYEQYF.

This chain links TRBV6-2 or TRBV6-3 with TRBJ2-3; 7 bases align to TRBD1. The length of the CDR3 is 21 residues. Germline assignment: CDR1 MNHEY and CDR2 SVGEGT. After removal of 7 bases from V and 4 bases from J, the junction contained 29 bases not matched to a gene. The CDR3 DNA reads TGTGCCAGCAAAGCCACGACAGGGAGCCTACTCCCTAGGGTACCCGCAGATACGCAGTATTTT. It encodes CASKATTGSLLPRVPADTQYF.